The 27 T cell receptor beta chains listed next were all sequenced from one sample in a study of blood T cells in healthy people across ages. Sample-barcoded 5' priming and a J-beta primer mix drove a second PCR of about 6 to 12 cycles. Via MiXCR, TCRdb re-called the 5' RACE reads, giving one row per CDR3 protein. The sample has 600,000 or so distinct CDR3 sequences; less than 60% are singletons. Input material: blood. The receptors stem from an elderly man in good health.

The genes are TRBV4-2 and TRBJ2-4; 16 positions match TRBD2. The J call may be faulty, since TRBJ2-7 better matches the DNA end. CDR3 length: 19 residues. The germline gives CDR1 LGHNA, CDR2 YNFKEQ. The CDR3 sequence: CASSSSPGLAGGQAYEQYF. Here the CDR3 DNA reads TGTGCCAGCAGCTCAAGTCCGGGACTAGCGGGAGGGCAGGCCTACGAGCAGTACTTC.

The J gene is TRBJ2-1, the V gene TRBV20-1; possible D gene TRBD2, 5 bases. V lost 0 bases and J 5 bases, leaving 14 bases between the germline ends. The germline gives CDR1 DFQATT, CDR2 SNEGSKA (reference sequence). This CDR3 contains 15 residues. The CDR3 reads CSARDRGRTNNEQFF. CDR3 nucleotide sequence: TGCAGTGCTAGAGATCGAGGGCGGACCAACAATGAGCAGTTCTTC.

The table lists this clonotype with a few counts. CDR3 bases: TGTGCCAGCACTACAGGGGCCTCCTACGAGCAGTACTTC. Translated: CASTTGASYEQYF. The chain combines TRBV12-3 or TRBV12-4 with TRBJ2-7; 7 bases agree with TRBD1. This CDR3 region has 13 residues. Losses at the gene ends were 7 bases for V and 0 bases for J; bases not matched to a gene: 3.

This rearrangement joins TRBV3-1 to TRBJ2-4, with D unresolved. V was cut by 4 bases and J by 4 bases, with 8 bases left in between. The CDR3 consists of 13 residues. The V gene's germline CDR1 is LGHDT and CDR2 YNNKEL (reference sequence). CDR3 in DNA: TGTGCCAGCAGCCTCCGGATAAAAAACATTCAGTACTTC. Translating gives CASSLRIKNIQYF.

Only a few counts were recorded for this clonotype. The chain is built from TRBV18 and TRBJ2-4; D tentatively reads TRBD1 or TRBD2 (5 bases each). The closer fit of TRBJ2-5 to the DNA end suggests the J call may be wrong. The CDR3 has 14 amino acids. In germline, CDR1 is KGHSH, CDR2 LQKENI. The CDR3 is CASSLRRGEETQYF. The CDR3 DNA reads TGTGCCAGCTCACTTCGTAGGGGAGAGGAGACCCAGTACTTC.

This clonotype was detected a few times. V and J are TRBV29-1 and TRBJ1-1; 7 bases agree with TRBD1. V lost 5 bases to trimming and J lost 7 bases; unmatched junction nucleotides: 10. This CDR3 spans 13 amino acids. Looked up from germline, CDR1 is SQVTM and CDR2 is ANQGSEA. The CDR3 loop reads CSVSEGAGDEAFF. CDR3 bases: TGCAGCGTTTCGGAGGGGGCTGGTGATGAAGCTTTCTTT.

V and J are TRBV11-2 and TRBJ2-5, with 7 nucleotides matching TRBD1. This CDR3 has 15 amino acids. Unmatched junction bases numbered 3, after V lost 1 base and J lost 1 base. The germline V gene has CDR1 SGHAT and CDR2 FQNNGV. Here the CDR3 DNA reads TGTGCCAGCAGCTTAGGTTGGGACAGCCAAGAGACCCAGTACTTC. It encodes CASSLGWDSQETQYF. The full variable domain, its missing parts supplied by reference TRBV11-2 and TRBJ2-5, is EAGVAQSPRYKIIEKRQSVAFWCNPISGHATLYWYQQILGQGPKLLIQFQNNGVVDDSQLPKDRFSAERLKGVDSTLKIQPAKLEDSAVYLCASSLGWDSQETQYFGPGTRLLVL.

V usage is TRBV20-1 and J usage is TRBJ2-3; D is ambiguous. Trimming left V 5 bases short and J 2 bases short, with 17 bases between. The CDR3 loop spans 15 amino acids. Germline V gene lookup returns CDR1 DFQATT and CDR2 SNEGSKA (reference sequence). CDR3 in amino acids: CSAGPARSTTDTQYF. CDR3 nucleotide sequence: TGCAGTGCTGGGCCGGCGAGAAGTACCACAGATACGCAGTATTTT.

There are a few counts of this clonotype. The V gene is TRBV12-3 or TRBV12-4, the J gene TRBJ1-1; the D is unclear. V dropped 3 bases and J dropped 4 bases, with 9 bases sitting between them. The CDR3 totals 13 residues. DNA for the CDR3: TGTGCCAGCAGTTTTGGGGTAGCCACTGAAGCTTTCTTT. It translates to CASSFGVATEAFF.

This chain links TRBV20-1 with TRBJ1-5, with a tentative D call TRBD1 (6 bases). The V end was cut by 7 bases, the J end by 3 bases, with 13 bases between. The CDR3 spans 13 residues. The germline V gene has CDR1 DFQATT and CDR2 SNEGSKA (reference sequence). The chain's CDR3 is CSVGGQINQPQHF. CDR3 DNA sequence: TGCAGTGTTGGGGGGCAGATCAATCAGCCCCAGCATTTT.

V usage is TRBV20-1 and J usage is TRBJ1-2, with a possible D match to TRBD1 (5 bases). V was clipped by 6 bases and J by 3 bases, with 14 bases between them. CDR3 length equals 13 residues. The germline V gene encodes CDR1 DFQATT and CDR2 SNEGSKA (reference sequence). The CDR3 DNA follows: TGCAGTGCCCCTCAGGACACGGACTATGGCTACACCTTC. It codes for CSAPQDTDYGYTF.

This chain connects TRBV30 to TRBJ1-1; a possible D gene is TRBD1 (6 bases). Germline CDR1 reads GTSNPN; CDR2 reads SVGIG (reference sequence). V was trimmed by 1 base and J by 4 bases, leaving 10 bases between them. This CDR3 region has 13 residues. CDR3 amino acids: CAWSARGRTEAFF. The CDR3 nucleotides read TGTGCCTGGAGTGCCAGGGGTCGCACTGAAGCTTTCTTT.

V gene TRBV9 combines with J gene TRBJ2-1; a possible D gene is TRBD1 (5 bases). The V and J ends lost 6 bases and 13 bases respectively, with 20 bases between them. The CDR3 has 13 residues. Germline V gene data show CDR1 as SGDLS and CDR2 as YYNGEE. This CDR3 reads CASNSQGQETQFF. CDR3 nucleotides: TGTGCCAGCAACTCGCAGGGTCAAGAGACCCAGTTCTTC.

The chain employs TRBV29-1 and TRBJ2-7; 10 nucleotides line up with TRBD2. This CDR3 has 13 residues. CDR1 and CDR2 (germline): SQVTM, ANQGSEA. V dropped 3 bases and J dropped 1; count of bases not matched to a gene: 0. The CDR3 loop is CSVDSGGSYEQYF. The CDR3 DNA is TGCAGCGTTGATAGCGGGGGGTCCTACGAGCAGTACTTC.

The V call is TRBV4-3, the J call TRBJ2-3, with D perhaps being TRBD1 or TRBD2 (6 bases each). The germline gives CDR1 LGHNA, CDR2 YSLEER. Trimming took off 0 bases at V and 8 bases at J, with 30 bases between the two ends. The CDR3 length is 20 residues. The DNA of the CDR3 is TGCGCCAGCAGCCAAGATCAACTAGGCCGGGGTAGTCGGGGGCTGATTACGCAGTATTTT. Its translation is CASSQDQLGRGSRGLITQYF.

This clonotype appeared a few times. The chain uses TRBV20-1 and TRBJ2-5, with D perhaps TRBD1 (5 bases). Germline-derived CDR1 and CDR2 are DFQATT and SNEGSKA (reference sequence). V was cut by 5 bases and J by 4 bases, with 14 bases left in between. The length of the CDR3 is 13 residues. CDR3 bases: TGCAGTGCTCCTACAGGAATCCGAGAGACCCAGTACTTC. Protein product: CSAPTGIRETQYF.

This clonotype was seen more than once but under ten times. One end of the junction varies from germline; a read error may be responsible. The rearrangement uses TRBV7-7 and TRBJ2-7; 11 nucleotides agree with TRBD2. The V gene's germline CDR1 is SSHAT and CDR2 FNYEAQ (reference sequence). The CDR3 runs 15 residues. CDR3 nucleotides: TGTGCTAGCAGCTTGACTAGCGGGGCAGAGGGTGAGCAGTACTTC. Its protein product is CASSLTSGAEGEQYF.

The CDR3 DNA is TGTGCCAGCAGCTTGGACAGGGCTCAGCCCCAGCATTTT. Translating gives CASSLDRAQPQHF. The chain employs TRBV7-2 and TRBJ1-5, with TRBD1 matching over 8 bases. The J segment lost 6 bases and the V segment lost 3 bases, leaving 1 base of the junction unmatched. The CDR3 is made up of 13 amino acids. Germline loops: CDR1 SGHTA, CDR2 FQGNSA.

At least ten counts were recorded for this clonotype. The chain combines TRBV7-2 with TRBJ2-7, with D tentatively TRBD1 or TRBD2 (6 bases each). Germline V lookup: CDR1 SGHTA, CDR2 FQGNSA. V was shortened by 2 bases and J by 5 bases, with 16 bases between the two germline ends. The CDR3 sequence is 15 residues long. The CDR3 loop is CASSLQGPGVNEQYF. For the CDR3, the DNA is TGTGCCAGCAGCTTACAGGGGCCGGGAGTCAACGAGCAGTACTTC.

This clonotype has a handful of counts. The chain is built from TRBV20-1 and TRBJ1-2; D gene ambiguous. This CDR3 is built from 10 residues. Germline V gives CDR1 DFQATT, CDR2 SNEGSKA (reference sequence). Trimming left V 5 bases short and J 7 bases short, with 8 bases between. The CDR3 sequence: CSAGTSGYTF. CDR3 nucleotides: TGCAGTGCTGGTACCTCTGGCTACACCTTC.

For the CDR3, the DNA is TGTGCCAGCAGGGCCGGACAGGAGGTCTACGAGCAGTACTTC. It translates to CASRAGQEVYEQYF. The chain recombines TRBV6-1 with TRBJ2-7, with 7 bases that match TRBD1. CDR3 size: 14 residues. Germline assignment: CDR1 MNHNS and CDR2 SASEGT. V lost 6 bases, J lost 3 bases, and 8 bases stayed unmatched.

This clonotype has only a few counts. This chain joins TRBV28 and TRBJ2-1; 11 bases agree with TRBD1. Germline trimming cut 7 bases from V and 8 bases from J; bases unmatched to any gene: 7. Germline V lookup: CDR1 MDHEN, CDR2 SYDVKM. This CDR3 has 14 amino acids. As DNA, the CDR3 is TGTGCCAGCACCAGGGACAGGGGGATCCATGAGCAGTTCTTC. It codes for CASTRDRGIHEQFF.

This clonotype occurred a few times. The CDR3 region has the DNA TGTGCCAGCAGCGCGACAGGGTCCTACAATGAGCAGTTCTTC. This gives the protein CASSATGSYNEQFF. The chain has TRBV7-2 and TRBJ2-1; 7 bases line up with TRBD1. V shed 5 bases, J shed 1 base, and the junction held 2 bases outside the gene matches. The germline V gene encodes CDR1 SGHTA and CDR2 FQGNSA. The CDR3 has 14 amino acids.

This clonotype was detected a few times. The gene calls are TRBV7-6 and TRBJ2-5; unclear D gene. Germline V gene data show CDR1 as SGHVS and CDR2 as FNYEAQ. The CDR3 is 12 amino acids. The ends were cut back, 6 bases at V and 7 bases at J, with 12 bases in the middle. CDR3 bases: TGTGCCAGCAGTACCCAAGGGTCGACCCAGTACTTC. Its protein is CASSTQGSTQYF. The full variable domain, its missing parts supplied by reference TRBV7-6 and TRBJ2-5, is GAGVSQSPRYKVTKRGQDVALRCDPISGHVSLYWYRQALGQGPEFLTYFNYEAQQDKSGLPNDRFSAERPEGSISTLTIQRTEQRDSAMYRCASSTQGSTQYFGPGTRLLVL.

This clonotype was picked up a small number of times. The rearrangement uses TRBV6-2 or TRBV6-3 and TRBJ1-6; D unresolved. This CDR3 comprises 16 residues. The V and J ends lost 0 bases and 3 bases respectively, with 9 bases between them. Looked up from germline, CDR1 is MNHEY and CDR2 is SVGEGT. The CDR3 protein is CASSYSRVYYNSPLHF. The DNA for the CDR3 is TGTGCCAGCAGTTACTCAAGAGTCTACTATAATTCACCCCTCCACTTT.

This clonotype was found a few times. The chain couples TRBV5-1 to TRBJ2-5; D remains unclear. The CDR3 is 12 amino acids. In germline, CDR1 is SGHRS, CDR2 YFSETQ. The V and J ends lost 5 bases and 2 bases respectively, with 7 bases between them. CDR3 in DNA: TGCGCCAGCAGGGAACATCAAGAGACCCAGTACTTC. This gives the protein CASREHQETQYF.

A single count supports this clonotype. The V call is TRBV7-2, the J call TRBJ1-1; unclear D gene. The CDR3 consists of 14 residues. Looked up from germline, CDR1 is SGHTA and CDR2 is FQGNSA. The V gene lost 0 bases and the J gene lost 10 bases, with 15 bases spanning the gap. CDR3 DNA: TGTGCCAGCAGCTTAGCCGGGATCAATCGTGGAGCTTTCTTT. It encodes CASSLAGINRGAFF.